This TCR beta chain was captured in a study of regulatory T cells in long-lasting Graves disease. Whole-study findings and limits: Persistent Graves' patients possessed reduced TCR diversity relative to recently diagnosed ones. New patients shared 800 to 1,000 public clonotypes, fewer than the approximately 3,000 shared by persistent patients.

Relying on iRepertoire HTBI primers and Arm-PCR of CDR3 regions, the team built TCR beta libraries. TCRdb reprocessed the multiplex PCR reads via MiXCR and lists one record per CDR3 protein. The sample includes roughly 220,000 distinct CDR3 sequences, about 16% of them seen just once. The CDR3 runs 14 residues. Germline values: CDR1 MDHEN, CDR2 SYDVKM. The V segment lost 7 bases and the J segment 8 bases; nucleotides outside the gene matches: 10. This clonotype was recorded many times. Its antigen is not identified. Time point here: newly diagnosed GD, antithyroid drugs for less than 3 months. PBMCs provided the RNA from which the TCR library was made.

The chain joins TRBV28 to TRBJ1-4; 7 nucleotides line up with TRBD1. Here the sequenced sample was peripheral blood mononuclear cells (PBMCs), taken at new diagnosis, from a patient treated with antithyroid drugs. The sequence derives from a female donor with Graves disease. CDR3 protein: CASNPRGEGEKLFF. CDR3 nucleotides: TGTGCCAGCAACCCCAGGGGGGAGGGGGAAAAACTGTTTTTT.